The rows below give T cell receptor beta chains drawn from one sample of a study of T cell responses to AZD1222 COVID-19 vaccine. This table comes from immunoSEQ multiplex PCR, and its TCRdb copy is limited to in-frame clones, with some not included. The data hold around 110,000 clones, with 92% observed a single time. Material: peripheral blood, obtained 28 days after the second AZD1222 dose. These receptors all stem from an adult who received the AZD1222 COVID-19 vaccine. CDR3s include the opening cysteine and the closing phenylalanine or tryptophan. D genes are given only for firm matches. Expanded clones get a size class; other rows say once, few or many, or leave the size out.

clone size	D gene	J gene	V gene	CDR3 DNA	CDR3 protein
-	-	TRBJ2-3	TRBV29-1	TGCAGCGCTCGACCGAGCACAGATACGCAGTATTTT	CSARPSTDTQYF
-	TRBD2	TRBJ2-5	TRBV7-3	TGTGCCAGCAGCTCGGGACTAGCGGCCGGCCAAGAGACCCAGTACTTC	CASSSGLAAGQETQYF
-	-	TRBJ2-2	TRBV4-2	TGTGCCAGCAGCCAAGCCCCCCCGACTAGATTTACGAACACCGGGGAGCTGTTTTTT	CASSQAPPTRFTNTGELFF
once	-	TRBJ1-1	TRBV27	TGTGCCAGCAGTTTGTTCTTGGGGGCGCACACTGAAGCTTTCTTT	CASSLFLGAHTEAFF
-	TRBD1	TRBJ2-3	TRBV7-9	TGTGCCAGCAGCTTATTGACAGGGGGCGCGGGAGATACGCAGTATTTT	CASSLLTGGAGDTQYF
-	-	TRBJ1-3	TRBV28	TGTGCCAGCACCACTTCGGGGACGGGAAACACCATATATTTT	CASTTSGTGNTIYF
-	-	TRBJ1-1	TRBV10-3	TGTGCCATTCAAGGGGGGGGCCTGGGCACTGAAGCTTTCTTT	CAIQGGGLGTEAFF
-	-	TRBJ2-1	TRBV27	TGTGCCAGCAGTTTCCTCCCCCTAGAGTACAATGAGCAGTTCTTC	CASSFLPLEYNEQFF
-	-	TRBJ1-1	TRBV7-9	TGTGCCAGCAGCTTAGGTCTGACTGAAGCTTTCTTT	CASSLGLTEAFF
-	-	TRBJ2-1	TRBV6-5	TGTGCCAGCAGGAGGGGACCTAGCCCAGACAATGAGCAGTTCTTC	CASRRGPSPDNEQFF
-	-	TRBJ2-3	TRBV28	TGTGCCAGCAGTGCCATAAACACAGATACGCAGTATTTT	CASSAINTDTQYF
-	-	TRBJ2-7	TRBV28	TGTGCCAGCAGTTTAGGAGACTTCACCGGGAGCAAAGGCTACGAGCAGTACTTC	CASSLGDFTGSKGYEQYF
-	-	TRBJ2-1	TRBV18	TGTGCCAGCTCACCTTCGTCAGGGATATACAATGAGCAGTTCTTC	CASSPSSGIYNEQFF
-	TRBD2	TRBJ2-3	TRBV6-2/TRBV6-3	TGTGCCAGCAGCAAACCGGGAGGGACCACAGATACGCAGTATTTT	CASSKPGGTTDTQYF
-	-	TRBJ2-7	TRBV7-9	TGTGCCAGTACCCCGACAGGTTACGAGCAGTACTTC	CASTPTGYEQYF
-	-	TRBJ2-2	TRBV14	TGTGCCAGCAGCCAAGATTGGGTATCCGGGGAGCTGTTTTTT	CASSQDWVSGELFF
-	-	TRBJ1-1	TRBV28	TGTGCCAGCACTCTACGGGATACGTTGAACACTGAAGCTTTCTTT	CASTLRDTLNTEAFF
-	-	TRBJ2-7	TRBV7-9	TGTGCCAGCAGCTTGTCGACTAGCTCCTACGAGCAGTACTTC	CASSLSTSSYEQYF
-	-	TRBJ2-5	TRBV9	TGTGCCAGCAGCGTAGACGGGGGCAGGGGGGAGACCCAGTACTTC	CASSVDGGRGETQYF
-	-	TRBJ2-3	TRBV6-4	TGTGCCAGCAGTGACTCGGCCACAGATACGCAGTATTTT	CASSDSATDTQYF
-	-	TRBJ1-5	TRBV28	TGTGCCAGCAGCCCGACGACAGGAGGAGATCAGCCCCAGCATTTT	CASSPTTGGDQPQHF
-	-	TRBJ2-7	TRBV18	TGTGCCAGCCGGATTGACAGGCTGAACGAGCAGTACTTC	CASRIDRLNEQYF
-	-	TRBJ1-4	TRBV5-6	TGTGCCAGCAGCTTGGGGTCCGGAGATGAAAAACTGTTTTTT	CASSLGSGDEKLFF
-	-	TRBJ2-5	TRBV3-1/TRBV3-2	TGTGCCAGCAGCCAACATCTAGAGACCCAGTACTTC	CASSQHLETQYF
-	-	TRBJ1-1	TRBV27	TGTGCCAGCAGAAATGGACTGAACACTGAAGCTTTCTTT	CASRNGLNTEAFF